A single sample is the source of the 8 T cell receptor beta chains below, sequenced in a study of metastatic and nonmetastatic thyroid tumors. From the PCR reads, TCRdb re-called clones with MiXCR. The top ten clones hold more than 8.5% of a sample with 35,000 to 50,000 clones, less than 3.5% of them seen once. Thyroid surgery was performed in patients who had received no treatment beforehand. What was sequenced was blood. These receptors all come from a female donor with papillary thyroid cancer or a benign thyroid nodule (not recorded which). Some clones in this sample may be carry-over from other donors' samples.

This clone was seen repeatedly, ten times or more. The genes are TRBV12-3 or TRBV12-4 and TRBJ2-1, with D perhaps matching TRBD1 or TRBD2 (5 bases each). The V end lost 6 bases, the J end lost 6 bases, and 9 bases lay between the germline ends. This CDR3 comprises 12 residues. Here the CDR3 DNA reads TGTGCCAGCAGCCGGGGCGGCAATGAGCAGTTCTTC. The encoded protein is CASSRGGNEQFF.

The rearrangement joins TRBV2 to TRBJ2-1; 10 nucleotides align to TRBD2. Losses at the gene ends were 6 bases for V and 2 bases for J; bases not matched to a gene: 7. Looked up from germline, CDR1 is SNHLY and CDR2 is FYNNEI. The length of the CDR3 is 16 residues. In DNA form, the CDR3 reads TGTGCCAGCAGGGGCAGAGCGGGAGGGCCCTACAATGAGCAGTTCTTC. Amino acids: CASRGRAGGPYNEQFF.

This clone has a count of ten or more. The CDR3: CASSLGTSGVGTQYF. DNA of the CDR3: TGTGCCAGCAGCTTAGGGACTAGCGGGGTTGGGACCCAGTACTTC. The rearrangement uses TRBV7-8 and TRBJ2-5, with TRBD2 matching over 12 bases. The junction had 4 bases not matched to a gene; V was cut back by 1 base and J by 7 bases. CDR3 length equals 15 residues. Looked up from germline, CDR1 is SGHVS and CDR2 is FQNEAQ.

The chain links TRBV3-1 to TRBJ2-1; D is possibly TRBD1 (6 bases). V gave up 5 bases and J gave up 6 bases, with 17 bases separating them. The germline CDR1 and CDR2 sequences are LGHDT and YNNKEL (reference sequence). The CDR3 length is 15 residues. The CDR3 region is CASSRQVGVSNEQFF. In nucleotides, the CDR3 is TGTGCCAGCAGCAGACAGGTAGGGGTCTCCAATGAGCAGTTCTTC.

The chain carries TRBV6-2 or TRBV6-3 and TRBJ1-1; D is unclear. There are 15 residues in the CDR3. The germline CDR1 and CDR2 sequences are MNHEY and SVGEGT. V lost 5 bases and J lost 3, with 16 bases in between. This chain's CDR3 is CASSASSRADTEAFF. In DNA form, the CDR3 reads TGTGCCAGCAGTGCTTCAAGTCGGGCGGACACTGAAGCTTTCTTT.

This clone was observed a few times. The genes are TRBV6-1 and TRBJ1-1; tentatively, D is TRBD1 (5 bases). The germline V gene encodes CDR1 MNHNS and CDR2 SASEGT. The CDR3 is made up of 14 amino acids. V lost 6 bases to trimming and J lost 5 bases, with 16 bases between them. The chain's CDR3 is CASRGPGRETEAFF. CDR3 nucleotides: TGTGCCAGCAGGGGCCCAGGGAGGGAAACTGAAGCTTTCTTT.

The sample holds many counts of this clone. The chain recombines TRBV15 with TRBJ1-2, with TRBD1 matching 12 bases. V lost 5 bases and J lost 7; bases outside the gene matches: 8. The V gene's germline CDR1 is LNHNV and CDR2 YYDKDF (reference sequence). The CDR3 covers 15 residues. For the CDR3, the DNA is TGTGCCACCAGCGCTCGGGACAGGGGGCCGAGTGGCTACACCTTC. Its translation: CATSARDRGPSGYTF.

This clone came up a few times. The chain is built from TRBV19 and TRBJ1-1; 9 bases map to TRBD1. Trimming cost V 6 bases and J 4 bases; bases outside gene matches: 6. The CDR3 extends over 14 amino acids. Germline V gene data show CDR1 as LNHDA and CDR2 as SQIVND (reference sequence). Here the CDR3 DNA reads TGTGCCAGTAGAAACAGGGGGCAAGTCACTGAAGCTTTCTTT. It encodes CASRNRGQVTEAFF.